The present entry profiles one T cell receptor (beta chain) with its context. Antigen specificity is unknown. MiXCR, run by TCRdb on the 5' RACE reads, gives a single entry per CDR3 protein. The sample carries hundreds of thousands of distinct CDR3 sequences, 18% recorded once. This sample stems from a study of T-cell memory formation after mild COVID-19. Study-level findings and limits: The authors left the SARS-CoV-2 specificity of second-wave clones peaking on day 37 unconfirmed. CD4+ clones that contracted lay mainly in CM and EM; CD8+ ones lay in EMRA. Prior to infection, memory already included some responding clones, suggesting cross-reactive memory joined. Clones contracting day 15 to 85 were balanced CD4/CD8; later expanders leaned CD4+.

CDR3 length equals 13 residues. From germline, CDR1 is MNHNY and CDR2 SVGAGI (reference sequence). V lost 10 bases and J lost 1, with 13 bases in between. The receptor's source is an adult woman who had mild COVID-19 (a few samples of this study predate the infection). Cell type and time point are not known. The J gene is TRBJ1-1, the V gene TRBV6-6; D is uncertain. The sample consisted of PBMCs or a T cell subset sorted from them (not recorded which). The CDR3 region has the DNA TGTGCCACCGAACGGGGAGGGAACACTGAAGCTTTCTTT. Its translation is CATERGGNTEAFF.